These 14 T cell receptor beta chains were all obtained from the same sample, sequenced in a study of cytomegalovirus exposure and HLA in healthy donors. PCR was performed using 60 Vbeta and 13 Jbeta primers. Clones were read by immunoSEQ multiplex PCR, and TCRdb kept only the in-frame ones, dropping some. The sample table sets out 130,000 or so clones. The sample consisted of PBMCs. These receptors were collected from a woman aged 18-35 years in good health and CMV-seronegative.

This chain links TRBV29-1 with TRBJ2-6, with a possible D match to TRBD2 (6 bases). V was pared by 2 bases and J by 4 bases, with 12 bases between. CDR1 SQVTM and CDR2 ANQGSEA come from the germline V gene. This CDR3 has 15 residues. CDR3 amino acids: CSVERGGRGANVLTF. CDR3 DNA: TGCAGCGTTGAAAGGGGAGGAAGGGGGGCCAACGTCCTGACTTTC.

J is TRBJ2-1 and V is TRBV5-1, with a tentative D call TRBD1 (6 bases). The CDR3 is 13 residues long. Trimming took off 2 bases at V and 8 bases at J, with 11 bases between the two ends. Germline CDR1 and CDR2: SGHRS and YFSETQ. Here the CDR3 reads CASSLQGSDEQFF. The CDR3 DNA is TGCGCCAGCAGCTTACAGGGTTCAGATGAGCAGTTCTTC. The variable domain in full, with the rest retrieved from reference TRBV5-1 and TRBJ2-1, is KAGVTQTPRYLIKTRGQQVTLSCSPISGHRSVSWYQQTPGQGLQFLFEYFSETQRNKGNFPGRFSGRQFSNSRSEMNVSTLELGDSALYLCASSLQGSDEQFFGPGTRLTVL.

This CDR3 reads CASSLTVKNTEAFF. The CDR3 DNA sequence: TGCGCCAGCAGCTTGACGGTGAAGAACACTGAAGCTTTCTTT. The chain has TRBV5-1 and TRBJ1-1; D is unresolved. Germline loops: CDR1 SGHRS, CDR2 YFSETQ. This CDR3 has 14 amino acids. V lost 1 base to trimming and J lost 1 base, with 8 bases between them.

The chain carries TRBV10-2 and TRBJ2-1, with D perhaps TRBD1 (6 bases). The V gene lost 4 bases and the J gene lost 10 bases, with 8 bases spanning the gap. The CDR3 is 11 amino acids. The germline gives CDR1 WSHSY, CDR2 SAAADI. The CDR3 DNA sequence: TGCGCCAGCAGTGTAGGGACAGAGCAGTTCTTC. Protein: CASSVGTEQFF.

The V gene is TRBV6-6, the J gene TRBJ2-2; D unclear. Germline V gene sequence: CDR1 MNHNY, CDR2 SVGAGI (reference sequence). Trimming took 6 bases from V and 5 from J, leaving 7 bases between them. The CDR3 runs 12 residues. In DNA, the CDR3 is TGTGCCAGCAGACTATATACCGGGGAGCTGTTTTTT. This sequence encodes CASRLYTGELFF.

The chain is built from TRBV18 and TRBJ1-2; D is undetermined. Trimming pared 0 bases from V and 8 bases from J, leaving 10 bases between. The CDR3 extends over 13 amino acids. CDR1 KGHSH and CDR2 LQKENI come from the germline V gene. The CDR3 loop is CASSPPTSPGYTF. The DNA of the CDR3 is TGTGCCAGCTCACCACCGACTTCACCCGGCTACACCTTC. The full variable domain, completed using reference TRBV18 and TRBJ1-2, is NAGVMQNPRHLVRRRGQEARLRCSPMKGHSHVYWYRQLPEEGLKFMVYLQKENIIDESGMPKERFSAEFPKEGPSILRIQQVVRGDSAAYFCASSPPTSPGYTFGSGTRLTVV.

V and J are TRBV9 and TRBJ2-3, with TRBD2 matching over 10 bases. Germline V gives CDR1 SGDLS, CDR2 YYNGEE. The CDR3 totals 15 residues. The V and J ends lost 2 bases and 1 base, in that order; junction bases with no gene match: 1. The CDR3: CASSVLAGGTDTQYF. The CDR3 DNA follows: TGTGCCAGCAGCGTTCTAGCGGGAGGCACAGATACGCAGTATTTT.

The genes are TRBV6-4 and TRBJ2-3; the D gene is possibly TRBD2 (5 bases). Germline V gives CDR1 MRHNA, CDR2 SNTAGT. The V and J ends lost 2 bases and 0 bases respectively, with 9 bases between them. This CDR3 contains 15 residues. The CDR3 sequence: CASSDTAGSTDTQYF. CDR3 DNA: TGTGCCAGCAGTGACACGGCGGGTAGCACAGATACGCAGTATTTT.

The chain employs TRBV30 and TRBJ1-2; TRBD1 matches 7 bases. From germline, CDR1 is GTSNPN and CDR2 SVGIG (reference sequence). This CDR3 region has 12 residues. V was pared by 6 bases and J by 6 bases, with 7 bases of the junction left unmatched. CDR3 residues: CACIRDRDGYTF. The CDR3 DNA follows: TGTGCCTGTATCCGGGACAGAGATGGCTACACCTTC.

This chain uses TRBV28 with TRBJ1-2, with D possibly TRBD1 on 5 matching bases. Germline V gives CDR1 MDHEN, CDR2 SYDVKM. Trimming shortened V by 3 bases and J by 3 bases, and 20 bases separated the two germline ends. This CDR3 has 17 amino acids. The CDR3 DNA reads as TGTGCCAGCAGTTTTGGGGCCCGGGTCCCACGGGACTATGGCTACACCTTC. Residues: CASSFGARVPRDYGYTF.

V is TRBV11-2 and J is TRBJ2-7, with D possibly TRBD2 on 6 matching bases. There are 13 residues in the CDR3. CDR1 is SGHAT and CDR2 is FQNNGV in the germline V gene. Trimming pared 3 bases from V and 3 bases from J, leaving 9 bases between. The CDR3 is CASSLGLYYEQYV. CDR3 nucleotides: TGTGCCAGCAGCTTGGGACTGTACTACGAGCAGTACGTC.

This rearrangement joins TRBV6-5 to TRBJ2-1, with TRBD2 matching 8 bases. The V gene's germline CDR1 is MNHEY and CDR2 SVGAGI. The CDR3 runs to 15 residues. V was pared by 2 bases and J by 3 bases, with 3 bases of the junction left unmatched. The CDR3 is CASSYQGLVYNEQFF. CDR3 in DNA: TGTGCCAGCAGTTACCAGGGACTAGTCTACAATGAGCAGTTCTTC.

The rearrangement uses TRBV2 and TRBJ2-1; 12 positions match TRBD2. This CDR3 has 19 residues. The germline gives CDR1 SNHLY, CDR2 FYNNEI. V was clipped by 2 bases and J by 8 bases; unmatched bases: 16. The DNA for the CDR3 is TGTGCCAGCAGTGAATTGGTGGGGACTAGCGGGTCACAAGTGGATGAGCAGTTCTTC. Its protein product is CASSELVGTSGSQVDEQFF.

V gene TRBV29-1 combines with J gene TRBJ1-2, with D unresolved. Germline CDR1 reads SQVTM; CDR2 reads ANQGSEA. The CDR3 has 13 residues. Trimming pared 4 bases from V and 2 bases from J, leaving 11 bases between. The DNA of the CDR3 is TGCAGCGTTGTATACGACAAGAACTATGGCTACACCTTC. Protein: CSVVYDKNYGYTF. Filled out from reference TRBV29-1 and TRBJ1-2, the complete variable domain reads SAVISQKPSRDICQRGTSLTIQCQVDSQVTMMFWYRQQPGQSLTLIATANQGSEATYESGFVIDKFPISRPNLTFSTLTVSNMSPEDSSIYLCSVVYDKNYGYTFGSGTRLTVV.